This T cell receptor beta chain was sequenced during a study of T cells in Graves' hyperthyroidism and ophthalmopathy. The study's findings and limits: Most expanded thyroid clonotypes above 0.001 also appeared in blood.

Note on this clonotype: Its antigen remains unknown.

Amplification of TCR beta CDR3 regions was performed using RNA transcripts as template. Carried out on the TCR CDR3, a first-round RT-PCR used the HTBI primer set. TCRdb redid the calling of the multiplex PCR reads with MiXCR, one entry per CDR3 protein. The table records about 740,000 distinct CDR3 sequences, 12% to 15% of them present only once. The V and J ends lost 1 base and 7 bases, in that order; junction bases with no gene match: 4. The CDR3 loop spans 15 amino acids. Source material: blood. The receptor was derived from a woman aged 18-29 years with Graves' hyperthyroidism. The gene calls are TRBV12-3 or TRBV12-4 and TRBJ1-6; 7 nucleotides line up with TRBD1. DNA of the CDR3: TGTGCCAGCAGTTTAGATAGGGGGCCCAATTCACCCCTCCACTTT. Translating gives CASSLDRGPNSPLHF.